There are a few counts of the clone carrying this T cell receptor beta chain. TCRdb reprocessed the RT-PCR reads with MiXCR, giving one entry per CDR3 protein. The sample includes hundreds of thousands of distinct CDR3 sequences, about 14% seen only once; the top ten take just over 3.5%. Germline CDR1 is MNHEY and CDR2 is SMNVEV (reference sequence). The CDR3 has 12 residues. V was shortened by 5 bases and J by 9 bases, with 13 bases between the two germline ends. The receptor's source is a female donor in good health, serving as a healthy control. The chain uses TRBV27 and TRBJ2-5; D unclear. Specimen: memory CD4+ T cells from blood. CDR3: CASSPTIKPQYF. CDR3 bases: TGTGCCAGCAGTCCAACTATTAAACCCCAGTACTTC.